This T cell receptor (beta chain) was captured by sequencing in a study of blood T cells in healthy people across ages. Alongside a J-beta primer mix, a sample-barcoded 5' primer served in a second PCR lasting about 7 to 12 cycles. Via MiXCR, TCRdb re-called the 5' RACE reads, giving one row per CDR3 protein. The data contain about 640,000 distinct CDR3 sequences, approximately 40% of them singletons. Germline lookup yields CDR1 SGHNT and CDR2 YENEEA. CDR3 length equals 12 residues. Between the trimmed V and J ends, which lost 2 bases and 4 bases, there was a span of 5 bases. As regards this clonotype: Its antigen remains unknown.

Study-level findings and limits: TCR beta diversity was tightly associated with the proportion of naive T cells. Using unsorted PBMCs precluded a conclusive naive versus antigen-experienced comparison. Estimates of total diversity, which came from one million sequenced T cells, were considered to be underestimates. Higher diversity and more naive CD4+ cells were features of long-lived donors, compared to aged donors.

This TCR derives from a man older than 75 in good health. The chain has TRBV11-3 and TRBJ1-2; D uncertain. The sequencing sample was made of blood. Here the CDR3 DNA reads TGTGCCAGCAGCTTAAAACCCTATGGCTACACCTTC. Translated, it gives CASSLKPYGYTF.